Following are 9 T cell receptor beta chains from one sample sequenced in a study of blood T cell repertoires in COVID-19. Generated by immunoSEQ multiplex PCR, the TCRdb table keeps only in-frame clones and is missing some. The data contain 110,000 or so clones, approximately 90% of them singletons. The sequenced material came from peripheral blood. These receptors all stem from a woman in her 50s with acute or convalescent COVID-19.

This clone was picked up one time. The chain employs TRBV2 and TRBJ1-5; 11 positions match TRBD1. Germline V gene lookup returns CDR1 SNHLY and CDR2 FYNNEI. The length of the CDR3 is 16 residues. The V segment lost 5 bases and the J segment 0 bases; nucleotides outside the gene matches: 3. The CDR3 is CASSPGQGGSNQPQHF. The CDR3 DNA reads TGTGCCAGCAGTCCGGGACAGGGGGGTAGCAATCAGCCCCAGCATTTT.

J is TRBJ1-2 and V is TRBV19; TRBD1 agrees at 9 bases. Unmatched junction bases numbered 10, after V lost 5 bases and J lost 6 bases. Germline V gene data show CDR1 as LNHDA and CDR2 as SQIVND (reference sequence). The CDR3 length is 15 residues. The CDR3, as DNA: TGTGCCAGTAGTTTCGATAAACAGGGGGCGGATGGCTACACCTTC. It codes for CASSFDKQGADGYTF.

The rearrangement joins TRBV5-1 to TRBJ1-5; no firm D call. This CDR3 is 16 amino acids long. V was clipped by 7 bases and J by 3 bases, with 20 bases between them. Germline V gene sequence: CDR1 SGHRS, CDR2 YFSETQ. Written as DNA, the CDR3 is TGCGCCAGCCCCTCTCCACGGCGGGAGTACAATCAGCCCCAGCATTTT. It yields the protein CASPSPRREYNQPQHF.

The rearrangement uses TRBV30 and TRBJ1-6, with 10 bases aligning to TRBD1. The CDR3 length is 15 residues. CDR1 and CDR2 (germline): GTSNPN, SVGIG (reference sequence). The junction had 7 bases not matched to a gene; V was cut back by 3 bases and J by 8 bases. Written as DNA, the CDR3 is TGTGCCTGGAGCACACGGGACAGGGGAGATTCACCCCTCCACTTT. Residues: CAWSTRDRGDSPLHF.

The CDR3 spells CASSGQSSGNTIYF. The CDR3 DNA follows: TGTGCCAGTAGCGGACAGTCCTCTGGAAACACCATATATTTT. The V call is TRBV19, the J call TRBJ1-3, with TRBD1 as a possible D gene (6 bases). V lost 6 bases, J lost 0 bases, and 9 bases lay in between. Germline CDR1 and CDR2: LNHDA and SQIVND (reference sequence). CDR3 length: 14 amino acids.

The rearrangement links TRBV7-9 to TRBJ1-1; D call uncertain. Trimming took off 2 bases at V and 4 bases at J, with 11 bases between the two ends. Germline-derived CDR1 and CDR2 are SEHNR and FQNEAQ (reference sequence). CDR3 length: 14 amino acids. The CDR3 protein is CASSLRSLPTEAFF. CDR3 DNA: TGTGCCAGCAGCTTAAGGAGCTTACCCACTGAAGCTTTCTTT.

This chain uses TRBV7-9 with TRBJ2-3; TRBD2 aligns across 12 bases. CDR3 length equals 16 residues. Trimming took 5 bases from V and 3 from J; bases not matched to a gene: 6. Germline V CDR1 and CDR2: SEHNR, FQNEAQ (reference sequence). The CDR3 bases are TGTGCCAGCAGCAATCCGGGACTAGCGGGTACAGATACGCAGTATTTT. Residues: CASSNPGLAGTDTQYF.

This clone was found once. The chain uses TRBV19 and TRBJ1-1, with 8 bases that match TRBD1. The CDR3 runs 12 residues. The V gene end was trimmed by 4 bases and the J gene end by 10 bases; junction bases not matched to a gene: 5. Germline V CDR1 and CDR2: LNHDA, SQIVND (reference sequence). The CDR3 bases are TGTGCCAGTAGTAAGACAGGGGCCATAGCTTTCTTT. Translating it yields CASSKTGAIAFF.

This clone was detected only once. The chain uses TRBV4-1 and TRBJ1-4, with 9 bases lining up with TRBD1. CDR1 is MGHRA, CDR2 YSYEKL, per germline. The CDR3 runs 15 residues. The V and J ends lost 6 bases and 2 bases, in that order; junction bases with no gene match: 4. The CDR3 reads CASRLQGATNEKLFF. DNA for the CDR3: TGCGCCAGCAGACTACAGGGGGCCACTAATGAAAAACTGTTTTTT.